Reported below is one T cell receptor (beta chain). This record belongs to a study of control samples from healthy donors and cancer patients. Clones were read by immunoSEQ multiplex PCR, and TCRdb kept only the in-frame ones, dropping some. The sample totals about 210,000 clones. The V gene's germline CDR1 is LNHNV and CDR2 YYDKDF (reference sequence). V was pared by 0 bases and J by 0 bases, with 14 bases between. This CDR3 comprises 17 residues. The TCR was taken from a woman aged 30 to 39 in good health. V is TRBV15 and J is TRBJ1-1; D ambiguous. Specimen: blood. The CDR3 DNA reads TGTGCCACCAGCAGAGATCAAGGACGAACCGTGAACACTGAAGCTTTCTTT. It codes for CATSRDQGRTVNTEAFF.